A selection of T cell receptor beta chains follows, all from one sample in a study of blood T cell repertoires in COVID-19. Clones were sequenced by immunoSEQ multiplex PCR, and TCRdb holds only the in-frame ones, with some missing. The table lists some 220,000 clones, about 83% of them singletons. Sequenced material: peripheral blood. Receptor source: a man in his fifties with acute or convalescent COVID-19. Each CDR3 is given with its conserved first and last residue. D genes are given only for firm matches. Not all rows give a size; the values are once, few, many and, for expanded clones, a class.

J gene	CDR3 length	D gene	V gene	clone size	CDR3 DNA	CDR3 protein
TRBJ2-3	14	NA	TRBV7-9	NA	TGTGCCAGCAGCTTAACAGGGCATGAGGGTACGCAGTATTTT	CASSLTGHEGTQYF
TRBJ1-1	14	TRBD1	TRBV18	NA	TGTGCCAGCTCGCGGGACAGCGTGAACACTGAAGCTTTCTTT	CASSRDSVNTEAFF
TRBJ1-1	13	NA	TRBV10-1	NA	TGCGCCAGCAGTGTGGGAGTTTACACTGAAGCTTTCTTT	CASSVGVYTEAFF
TRBJ2-1	17	TRBD2	TRBV11-3	NA	TGTGCCAGCAGCGCCCGCTCACGGGGGGGCCTACCTCATGAGCAGTTCTTC	CASSARSRGGLPHEQFF
TRBJ1-5	14	TRBD1	TRBV30	NA	TGTGCCTGGAGCTCGGGACAGGGCAATCAGCCCCAGCATTTT	CAWSSGQGNQPQHF
TRBJ2-7	16	NA	TRBV10-3	NA	TGTGCCATCAGTGGGTCTATAACAGGGAGCTCCTACGAGCAGTACTTC	CAISGSITGSSYEQYF
TRBJ1-2	12	NA	TRBV18	NA	TGTGCCAGCTCGCACGCGGGGCAAGGCTACACCTTC	CASSHAGQGYTF
TRBJ2-3	15	NA	TRBV2	NA	TGTGCCAGCAGGGGAGGACAGGCCGGGGGAGATACGCAGTATTTT	CASRGGQAGGDTQYF
TRBJ1-2	10	NA	TRBV20-1	NA	TGCAGTGGCAGGTATGATGGCTACACCTTC	CSGRYDGYTF
TRBJ2-3	16	TRBD2	TRBV5-1	once	TGCGCCAGCAAAATAAGAGCGGGAGAGTTCACAGATACGCAGTATTTT	CASKIRAGEFTDTQYF
TRBJ2-5	14	NA	TRBV4-2	NA	TGTGCCAGCAGCCAAGACGTGCGACAAGAGACCCAGTACTTC	CASSQDVRQETQYF
TRBJ2-7	16	TRBD2	TRBV12-5	NA	TGTGCTAGTGGGACAACCGGGACTAGCGGGAGCTACGAGCAGTACTTC	CASGTTGTSGSYEQYF
TRBJ2-1	13	NA	TRBV11-2	NA	TGTGCCAGCAGCCCCCGGACATACAATGAGCAGTTCTTC	CASSPRTYNEQFF
TRBJ1-2	15	TRBD1	TRBV29-1	NA	TGCAGCGTTGTTCTACGGGACAGGGTTTCCTATGGCTACACCTTC	CSVVLRDRVSYGYTF
TRBJ1-2	17	NA	TRBV5-8	once	TGTGCCAGCAGCTTGGGAGGTCTTCGAGGCTCTAACTATGGCTACACCTTC	CASSLGGLRGSNYGYTF
TRBJ2-1	16	NA	TRBV5-1	once	TGCGCCAGCAGCTTAGGACAGAGAGGCTCCTACAATGAGCAGTTCTTC	CASSLGQRGSYNEQFF
TRBJ1-2	14	TRBD1	TRBV9	NA	TGTGCCAGCAGCGTAGCTACAGGGGCGGATGGCTACACCTTC	CASSVATGADGYTF
TRBJ2-7	14	TRBD2	TRBV5-1	once	TGCGCCAGCAGCCCGCCGGGACTATCCTACGAGCAGTACTTC	CASSPPGLSYEQYF
TRBJ1-1	13	NA	TRBV6-5	NA	TGTGCCAGCCAGGGAGGTGTGAACACTGAAGCTTTCTTT	CASQGGVNTEAFF
TRBJ2-7	14	TRBD2	TRBV5-1	NA	TGCGCCAGCAGTGGTAGCGGGAGTAGGGGCGAGCAGTACTTC	CASSGSGSRGEQYF
TRBJ2-3	15	TRBD2	TRBV14	NA	TGTGCCAGCAGCCCCGGCGGGAGGTCGACAGATACGCAGTATTTT	CASSPGGRSTDTQYF
TRBJ1-4	15	TRBD1	TRBV7-8	NA	TGTGCCAGCAGCAAACAGACAGGGGGACGCGAAAAACTGTTTTTT	CASSKQTGGREKLFF
TRBJ1-4	12	NA	TRBV6-5	NA	TGTGCCAGCGGAGGTCGGCATGAAAAACTGTTTTTT	CASGGRHEKLFF
TRBJ2-7	13	TRBD1	TRBV11-2	NA	TGTGCCAGCAGCCCCGACAGGGGCTACGAGCAGTACTTC	CASSPDRGYEQYF
TRBJ1-5	13	NA	TRBV6-5	NA	TGTGCCAGCAGTTACGTCAGGCATCAGCCCCAGCATTTT	CASSYVRHQPQHF
TRBJ1-5	13	NA	TRBV12-3/TRBV12-4	once	TGTGCCAGCAACGATGGGGGGAATCAGCCCCAGCATTTT	CASNDGGNQPQHF
TRBJ2-2	17	NA	TRBV7-9	NA	TGTGCCAGCAGCTTCCCGGTCGTCAGCGTAAACACCGGGGAGCTGTTTTTT	CASSFPVVSVNTGELFF
TRBJ2-5	15	NA	TRBV2	NA	TGTGCCAGCAGTGAAGTTCCGGGGGATACAGAGACCCAGTACTTC	CASSEVPGDTETQYF
TRBJ1-5	19	TRBD1	TRBV5-3	NA	TGTGCCAGAAGCAGAAACCGGGACAGGACGACCTTCTCCAATCAGCCCCAGCATTTT	CARSRNRDRTTFSNQPQHF
TRBJ1-6	15	NA	TRBV18	once	TGTGCCAGCTCACCACTGGACAGCTCCAATTCACCCCTCCACTTT	CASSPLDSSNSPLHF
TRBJ1-2	15	NA	TRBV28	NA	TGTGCCAGCAGTTTCCCTAAGACAGACATCTATGGCTACACCTTC	CASSFPKTDIYGYTF
TRBJ1-1	14	TRBD1	TRBV19	NA	TGTGCCAGTAGTATAGATCAAGGGGGCCGTGAGTCTTTCTTT	CASSIDQGGRESFF
TRBJ2-7	13	NA	TRBV28	NA	TGTGCCAGCAACGAGGGACATTCCTACGAGCAGTACTTC	CASNEGHSYEQYF
TRBJ1-2	13	NA	TRBV20-1	few	TGCAGTGCTAGTTTTGAAGGGGCCTATGGCTACACCTTC	CSASFEGAYGYTF
TRBJ1-2	13	TRBD1	TRBV27	NA	TGTGCCAGCAGTTTTACAGGGGCCCACGGCTACACCTTC	CASSFTGAHGYTF
TRBJ1-3	14	NA	TRBV9	few	TGTGCCAGCAGCGCGGGTGGGTTTGGAAACACCATATATTTT	CASSAGGFGNTIYF
TRBJ1-6	15	TRBD1	TRBV10-3	NA	TGTGCCATCAGTCCTGGGACAGTACATAATTCACCCCTCCACTTT	CAISPGTVHNSPLHF
TRBJ1-6	17	TRBD1	TRBV28	NA	TGTGCCAGCAGTGGGGGGGACAGGAGCTCCTATAATTCACCCCTCCACTTT	CASSGGDRSSYNSPLHF
TRBJ1-1	13	TRBD1	TRBV30	NA	TGTGCCTGGAGTTCAGGGGGGAAGGGGGAAGCTTTCTTT	CAWSSGGKGEAFF
TRBJ1-6	19	NA	TRBV18	NA	TGTGCCAGCTCACCACGACGGGGGACCCTTCTCGTCGATAATTCACCCCTCCACTTT	CASSPRRGTLLVDNSPLHF
TRBJ1-1	13	NA	TRBV6-9	NA	TGTGCCAGCAGCCAACAGGGTTGGACTGAAGCTTTCTTT	CASSQQGWTEAFF
TRBJ2-3	14	TRBD2	TRBV24-1	once	TGTGCCACCAGTGGGACTAGCGACACAGATACGCAGTATTTT	CATSGTSDTDTQYF
TRBJ2-7	15	TRBD1	TRBV19	NA	TGTGCCAGTAGTATCGGACAGGGCCCCTTCTACGAGCAGTACTTC	CASSIGQGPFYEQYF
TRBJ2-3	16	TRBD2	TRBV28	NA	TGTGCCAGCAGTTTATGGAGCGGGAGTCAGGCGGATACGCAGTATTTT	CASSLWSGSQADTQYF
TRBJ2-7	16	NA	TRBV13	NA	TGTGCCAGCAGCCCTACGAGGGGAGGACCGATCTACGAGCAGTACTTC	CASSPTRGGPIYEQYF
TRBJ2-7	13	NA	TRBV11-3	NA	TGTGCCAGCAGCCTGGACACCACCTACGAGCAGTACTTC	CASSLDTTYEQYF
TRBJ2-7	13	NA	TRBV7-9	NA	TGTGCCAGCAGCTTAAAGGGGCCCTACGAGCAGTACTTC	CASSLKGPYEQYF
TRBJ1-1	16	NA	TRBV5-1	NA	TGCGCCAGCAGCTTTTTGGGGGGGAGGAGGAACACTGAAGCTTTCTTT	CASSFLGGRRNTEAFF
TRBJ1-6	15	NA	TRBV6-5	NA	TGTGCCAGCAGCCTCCGAATTGGGAGAAGGTCACCCCTCCACTTT	CASSLRIGRRSPLHF
TRBJ2-1	14	TRBD1	TRBV10-3	NA	TGTGCCAGCAGCTGGGACAGGGACTACAATGAGCAGTTCTTC	CASSWDRDYNEQFF
TRBJ2-7	14	NA	TRBV7-9	few	TGTGCCAGCAGCCGAAAAGGGACAATCCACGAGCAGTACTTC	CASSRKGTIHEQYF
TRBJ1-4	14	TRBD1	TRBV10-1	NA	TGCGCCAGCAGTAAAGGACAGGGCACGGAAAAACTGTTTTTT	CASSKGQGTEKLFF
TRBJ2-1	12	NA	TRBV6-1	NA	TGTGCCAGCAGTGAATCGGGTCATGAGCAGTTCTTC	CASSESGHEQFF
TRBJ2-5	17	TRBD1	TRBV27	NA	TGTGCCAGCAGTCGGCGGACAGGGACGTTTACGGGGGAGACCCAGTACTTC	CASSRRTGTFTGETQYF
TRBJ2-1	15	TRBD2	TRBV4-2	NA	TGTGCCAGCAGCCAAGGAACTAGCGGGAGATATGAGCAGTTCTTC	CASSQGTSGRYEQFF
TRBJ2-2	12	NA	TRBV6-4	NA	TGTGCCAGCAGCCAAAACACCGGGGAGCTGTTTTTT	CASSQNTGELFF
TRBJ1-3	13	TRBD1	TRBV6-5	NA	TGTGCCACGGGGACAGGCGGCCGGGACACCATATATTTT	CATGTGGRDTIYF
TRBJ1-5	15	NA	TRBV7-8	NA	TGTGCCAGCAGCTCAAACTCAGGGGCTCGGCAGCCCCAGCATTTT	CASSSNSGARQPQHF
TRBJ2-7	11	NA	TRBV20-1	once	TGCAGTGCTAGGTTGGGGGGCGAGCAGTACTTC	CSARLGGEQYF